The clone carrying this T cell receptor beta chain was picked up many times. Its target is unknown. TCRdb recomputed calls from the RACE reads with MiXCR, one row per CDR3 protein. The sample lists about 360,000 distinct CDR3 sequences, more than 4.5% seen once, with around 2.3% in the top ten. The data were obtained in a study of human T cells and chemical hapten exposure. For the study at large: For the approximately 25-week duration of the study, patients were given weekly doses of diphenylcyclopropenone on the scalp.

Germline V gives CDR1 SQVTM, CDR2 ANQGSEA. V lost 6 bases, J lost 0 bases, and 16 bases lay in between. This CDR3 has 15 residues. Findings of the study overall: Unchanged with DPC sensitization were TCRs above 1 in 1000 frequency.

The time point denotes: patch test 1, 2 weeks after DPC sensitization. Regarding treatment: therapeutic diphenylcyclopropenone sensitization with weekly scalp DPC. The sequenced sample was whole blood, obtained in connection with sensitization to the hapten diphenylcyclopropenone (DPC). This clonotype was obtained from a woman aged 45-65 years with alopecia areata. Some clones in this sample may be carry-over from other donors' samples. V and J are TRBV29-1 and TRBJ2-3; D tentatively fits TRBD1 or TRBD2 (5 bases each). CDR3: CSVSPGHTSTDTQYF. The DNA for the CDR3 is TGCAGCGTATCGCCGGGGCACACTAGCACAGATACGCAGTATTTT.